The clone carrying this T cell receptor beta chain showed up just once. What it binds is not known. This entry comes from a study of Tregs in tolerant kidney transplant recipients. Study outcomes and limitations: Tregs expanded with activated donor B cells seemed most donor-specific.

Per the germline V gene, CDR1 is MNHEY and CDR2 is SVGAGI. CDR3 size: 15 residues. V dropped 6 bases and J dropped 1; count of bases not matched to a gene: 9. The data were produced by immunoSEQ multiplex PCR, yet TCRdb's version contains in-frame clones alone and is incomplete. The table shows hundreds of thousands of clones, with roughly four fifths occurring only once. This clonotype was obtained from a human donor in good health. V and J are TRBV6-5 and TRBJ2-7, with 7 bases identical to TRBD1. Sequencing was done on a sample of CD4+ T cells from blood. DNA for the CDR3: TGTGCCAGCAGGGATGACAGGGATGGATCCTACGAGCAGTACTTC. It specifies CASRDDRDGSYEQYF.